This TCR beta chain was retrieved from a study of beta chain features in type 1 diabetes. A note on this clone: The antigen is unknown.

The whole isolated RNA underwent reverse transcription, so sequencing captured expressed TCRB transcripts. Assay used: immunoSEQ multiplex PCR; TCRdb lists only in-frame clones, some missing. The profile covers 160,000 or so clones, with approximately 8.7% appearing a single time and around 0.64% taken by the ten largest. The CDR3 spans 12 residues. Per the germline V gene, CDR1 is SQVTM and CDR2 is ANQGSEA. Losses at the gene ends were 2 bases for V and 5 bases for J; bases not matched to a gene: 1. Regarding the study as a whole: Moderate but significant shortening of TCRB CDR3s was recorded in all four CD4+ subsets from Type 1 diabetes patients.

The sequenced material came from central memory CD4+ T cells from blood. The origin of this receptor is a young woman with type 1 diabetes. The chain is built from TRBV29-1 and TRBJ2-5; TRBD1 agrees at 8 bases. CDR3 in DNA: TGCAGCGTTGAACAGGGGGCCGAGACCCAGTACTTC. This codes for CSVEQGAETQYF.